This TCR beta chain emerged from a study of blood T cell repertoires in COVID-19. Background on the study: The study drew acute and convalescent COVID-19 samples from the United States, Italy and Spain.

As originally analysed: Reference gene primer amplification gave nucleated cell count estimates. Only in-frame clones appear in the TCRdb table, and some are missing; sequencing was by immunoSEQ multiplex PCR. From that table come the V and J calls and clone size; the DNA was used to work out D and trimming. The table records 150,000 to 200,000 clones, roughly 88% of them present only once. This CDR3 has 15 residues. The germline CDR1 and CDR2 sequences are SGHTS and YDEGEE. V was shortened by 5 bases and J by 0 bases, with 12 bases between the two germline ends. The study recruited people aged 18 to 89 years across around 24 US areas. Cohort 3 donors were reported recovered after two negative PCRs, clearance, or symptom resolution.

This chain uses TRBV5-8 with TRBJ1-3, with no clear D. Sequenced: PBMCs or T cells enriched from blood (not recorded which). This clonotype was sampled from a man over 45 who had recovered from COVID-19. CDR3 protein: CASRLDFYSGNTIYF. The CDR3 coding sequence is TGTGCCAGCAGGCTGGACTTTTACTCTGGAAACACCATATATTTT.